This T cell receptor beta chain was profiled in a study of shared clonotypes between healthy human individuals (dated by TCRdb to the early 2020s). In the study overall: Two women and a few men aged 18 to 49 years were included in the cohort. Per donor, three plates each were used for CD4 naive and CD4 memory, two for CD8 naive, and one for CD8 memory. Leukapheresis yielded between about 0.85 and 9 billion PBMCs per donor. To estimate repertoire size and how much clonotypes are shared between individuals, the study performed deep sequencing of blood TCR repertoires from about five healthy adults. To increase sequencing depth and limit assay-specific biases, TCR repertoire library preparation and sequencing were carried out by different laboratories using diverse techniques.

In its sample, this clone was seen a few times. The antigen it recognizes is unknown. No base quality information exists; no much larger clone differs at one position. The donors were healthy, HIV-negative adults with no recently reported acute infections or vaccinations. All donors were Caucasian adults living in Nashville, Tennessee, USA. Magnetic negative selection was used to enrich CD4+ T cells, after which naive cells were positively selected on CD45RA and the negative fraction became the memory subset. Blood was collected by leukapheresis, and PBMCs were isolated by Ficoll-Histopaque density gradient centrifugation and then cryopreserved in liquid nitrogen vapor phase. Analytical flow cytometry was used to check the purity and quantity of every magnetically sorted T cell population. From each sorted fraction, genomic DNA was isolated and quantified by UV absorbance on a Nanodrop 2000c. TCR CDR3 regions were amplified from genomic DNA by multiplex PCR using the deep immunoSEQ assay. Genomic DNA extracted from each cell subset was distributed evenly over all wells of several immunoSEQ 96-well plates, and each plate served as one replicate. For sorted subsets, approximately 200 ng of genomic DNA, equivalent to around 31,000 T cell genomes, went into each replicate PCR. The purified libraries were quantified using a Qubit 3.0 fluorometer, sized with a Bioanalyzer 2100, and then quantified again using the KAPA Library Quantification kit. A separate single-read 150-cycle Illumina NextSeq 550 flow cell was used to sequence each immunoSEQ 96-well plate. Concerning the study's data processing: The immunoSEQ output contained only junctional sequences without quality scores, so filtering could not match that applied to full-length reads. To assign V/J genes and CDR3, sequences were annotated using PyIR, a Python wrapper for IgBLAST v1.9, with IMGT germline references. Reads were removed for weak V/J assignments (E-value above 1e-6), missing CDR3, stop codons, out-of-frame junctions, or ambiguous translated residues. V3J clonotypes were defined as sequences sharing the same inferred V gene, J gene, and CDR3 amino acid sequence. The percentage overlap between two repertoires was calculated by dividing the number of shared unique clonotypes by the size of the smaller repertoire. Repertoire richness was assessed with RTK rarefaction, the Chao1 estimator, and Recon v2.1 estimates of unobserved clonotypes. Generation probabilities were computed with OLGA for all TCRbeta clonotypes obtained by the gDNA method from a handful of donors. In its TCRdb copy, this immuneACCESS table keeps in-frame sequences only and misses some clones. Where compared with another copy, unresolved V genes explain less than half of these, and the others have no known cause. The V and J calls and the clone size are those of that table, but D and trimming were determined from the DNA. The sample contains some 1,400,000 clones, around 97% of them found a single time. The ten top clones hold 0.95% to 1.5% of the sample.

The germline V gene encodes CDR1 LGHNA and CDR2 YSLEER. V gives up 0 bases and J gives up 5 bases, and the segment between their germline ends measures 11 bases. Counted from cysteine to phenylalanine, this CDR3 has 15 amino acids. Solely the CDR3 DNA is kept, with 45 bases framed from the first base. Broader findings and caveats from the paper: Clonotypes shared by all four sorted-subset donors showed higher generation probabilities than non-shared clonotypes. Naive subsets generally had larger estimated clonotype richness than memory subsets did. Incomplete sequencing was indicated by rarefaction of sorted-subset datasets, despite the large sequencing depth. Pairwise subsampling indicated that sequencing depth was expected to affect the degree of clonotype sharing among donors. Across a handful of donors, about 5.2% of naive CD4, more than 3% of naive CD8, about 2.3% of memory CD4, and 0.4% of memory CD8 clonotypes were shared. Sampling was limited to blood, and TCR repertoires in tissue likely differ from TCR repertoires in blood. The genetic and exposure-history diversity represented was limited by the small number of donors.

The chain uses TRBV4-3 and TRBJ1-5, with an unclear D gene assignment. This clonotype was sampled from a man aged 30 to 39 in good health. Material: naive CD4+ T cells sorted from blood. Per the publication, the cell subset or site label means: CD45RA+ positively selected. The nucleotide sequence is TGCGCCAGCAGCCAAGAGCTATTCTGGGATCAGCCCCAGCATTTT. Its product reads: CASSQELFWDQPQHF.